The sequence of this T cell receptor beta chain was determined in a study of T-cell memory formation after mild COVID-19. The CDR3 extends over 16 amino acids. V shed 0 bases and J shed 1 base, with 12 bases lying between them. Germline V gives CDR1 SGHTA, CDR2 FQGNSA. TCRdb reprocessed the 5' RACE reads via MiXCR and lists one record per CDR3 protein. The table records some 600,000 distinct CDR3 sequences, roughly 17% of them present only once. At least ten counts were recorded for this clonotype. Its target is not known. Findings and caveats of the study: The finding that pre-infection memory included some responding clones suggested that cross-reactive memory joined.

The sequencing input was PBMCs or a T cell subset sorted from them (not recorded which). V usage is TRBV7-2 and J usage is TRBJ2-5; tentatively, D is TRBD2 (5 bases). The TCR sequence derives from an adult woman who had mild COVID-19 (a few samples of this study predate the infection). Cell type and time point are not known. CDR3 amino acids: CASSLAELAGQETQYF. The CDR3 DNA sequence: TGTGCCAGCAGCTTAGCCGAGCTAGCCGGCCAAGAGACCCAGTACTTC. The variable domain in full, completed from reference TRBV7-2 and TRBJ2-5, reads GAGVSQSPSNKVTEKGKDVELRCDPISGHTALYWYRQSLGQGLEFLIYFQGNSAPDKSGLPSDRFSAERTGGSVSTLTIQRTQQEDSAVYLCASSLAELAGQETQYFGPGTRLLVL.